A selection of T cell receptor beta chains follows, all from one sample in a study of HIV-infected patients and healthy controls. One entry per CDR3 protein, called by TCRdb with MiXCR from the 5' RACE reads. The sample lists about 15,000 distinct CDR3 sequences; approximately 7% were seen once. Sequenced material: blood. All receptors derive from an adult in good health. CDR3s include the opening cysteine and the closing phenylalanine or tryptophan. Each record gives: J gene, V gene, clone size, D gene, CDR3 length, CDR3 protein, CDR3 DNA. The D gene is left open where the match is weak. Some rows have no size entry. The others give once, few or many, or a class for an expanded clone.

>TRBJ1-2|TRBV15|many|.|19
CATSRDFLPGGRHNYGYTF
TGTGCCACCAGCAGAGATTTTTTGCCGGGCGGGCGGCATAACTATGGCTACACCTTC
>TRBJ1-5|TRBV5-1|medium-sized|.|15
CASSPAWGRSQPQHF
TGCGCCAGCAGCCCGGCCTGGGGGCGTAGTCAGCCCCAGCATTTT
>TRBJ2-3|TRBV20-1|.|TRBD2|18
CSARATGRAGSSSDTQYF
TGCAGTGCTAGAGCTACCGGGAGGGCAGGGTCTAGCTCAGATACGCAGTATTTT
>TRBJ2-1|TRBV7-9|medium-sized|TRBD2|15
CASSLALAGAHEQFF
TGTGCCAGCAGCTTAGCACTAGCGGGAGCCCATGAGCAGTTCTTC
>TRBJ1-1|TRBV6-2/TRBV6-3|medium-sized|.|12
CASRVRLRQAFF
TGTGCCAGCAGGGTCCGACTTCGTCAAGCTTTCTTT
>TRBJ1-2|TRBV20-1|many|.|14
CSAPIREEGYGYTF
TGCAGTGCTCCCATCAGGGAGGAGGGCTATGGCTACACCTTC
>TRBJ2-7|TRBV3-1|many|.|11
CASSRRNEQYF
TGTGCCAGCAGCCGAAGGAACGAGCAGTACTTC
>TRBJ1-1|TRBV27|.|.|16
CASSTGGNIRYTEAFF
TGTGCCAGCAGTACGGGAGGTAATATTAGGTACACTGAAGCTTTCTTT
>TRBJ1-1|TRBV4-2|many|.|13
CASSQEWRKEAFF
TGTGCCAGCAGCCAAGAGTGGCGGAAAGAAGCTTTCTTT
>TRBJ1-3|TRBV9|many|.|15
CASSVSPDPGNTIYF
TGTGCCAGCAGCGTATCCCCCGACCCCGGAAACACCATATATTTT
>TRBJ1-2|TRBV3-1|many|.|13
CASSQGTNYGYTF
TGTGCCAGCAGCCAGGGGACAAACTATGGCTACACCTTC
>TRBJ2-7|TRBV7-6|few|TRBD1|15
CASSLAVRGNYEQYF
TGTGCCAGCAGCTTAGCGGTCAGGGGGAACTACGAGCAGTACTTC
>TRBJ2-3|TRBV4-1|few|TRBD2|16
CASSQNLGTTTDTQYF
TGCGCCAGCAGCCAAAATCTTGGGACTACCACAGATACGCAGTATTTT
>TRBJ2-1|TRBV9|few|TRBD2|13
CASSGTSDNEQFF
TGTGCCAGCAGCGGGACTAGCGACAATGAGCAGTTCTTC
>TRBJ1-2|TRBV29-1|medium-sized|.|13
CSVDHGGNYGYTF
TGCAGCGTTGACCACGGGGGGAACTATGGCTACACCTTC
>TRBJ2-3|TRBV12-3/TRBV12-4|medium-sized|TRBD2|19
CASRPTAGGPHSSTDTQYF
TGTGCCAGCAGGCCAACCGCGGGAGGGCCTCATTCTAGCACAGATACGCAGTATTTT
>TRBJ2-1|TRBV4-3|many|TRBD1|16
CASSQGRQGSFNEQFF
TGCGCCAGCAGCCAAGGGAGACAGGGGTCGTTTAATGAGCAGTTCTTC
>TRBJ1-1|TRBV20-1|many|TRBD1|14
CSAIGETGVTEAFF
TGCAGTGCTATAGGGGAGACAGGGGTGACTGAAGCTTTCTTT
>TRBJ2-2|TRBV12-3/TRBV12-4|many|.|15
CASSFRPGPEEELFF
TGTGCCAGCAGTTTCCGTCCGGGTCCTGAGGAGGAGCTGTTTTTT
>TRBJ2-7|TRBV12-3/TRBV12-4|.|TRBD1|13
CASSLRDSYEQYF
TGTGCCAGCAGTTTAAGGGACAGCTACGAGCAGTACTTC
>TRBJ1-5|TRBV6-2/TRBV6-3|few|TRBD1|15
CASSDRQGGNQPQHF
TGTGCCAGCAGCGACCGACAGGGAGGAAATCAGCCCCAGCATTTT
>TRBJ1-3|TRBV20-1|many|.|13
CSAMGTSGNTIYF
TGCAGTGCTATGGGTACCTCTGGAAACACCATATATTTT
>TRBJ1-2|TRBV3-1|many|.|14
CASSHRGGYYGYTF
TGTGCCAGCAGCCATAGAGGGGGATACTATGGCTACACCTTC
>TRBJ1-3|TRBV7-8|.|.|11
CASSPGNTIYF
TGTGCCAGCAGCCCTGGAAACACCATATATTTT
>TRBJ2-3|TRBV7-8|medium-sized|.|14
CASSLAASTDTQYF
TGTGCCAGCAGCTTAGCGGCCAGCACAGATACGCAGTATTTT
>TRBJ2-5|TRBV12-3/TRBV12-4|few|.|14
CASSFRGLGETQYF
TGTGCCAGCAGTTTTCGGGGGCTGGGAGAGACCCAGTACTTC
>TRBJ1-6|TRBV20-1|many|TRBD1|19
CSARDYLRQGRTYNSPLHF
TGCAGTGCTAGAGATTACCTTAGACAGGGACGTACCTATAATTCACCCCTCCACTTT
>TRBJ2-7|TRBV4-2|medium-sized|TRBD1|16
CASSQDLGGLSYEQYF
TGTGCCAGCAGCCAAGATTTAGGGGGCCTCTCCTACGAGCAGTACTTC
>TRBJ2-1|TRBV7-9|many|.|14
CASSFSSSYNEQFF
TGTGCCAGCAGCTTTAGCAGTTCCTACAATGAGCAGTTCTTC
>TRBJ2-7|TRBV30|many|.|12
CAWSLGGLGWYF
TGTGCCTGGAGTCTCGGGGGACTGGGATGGTACTTC
>TRBJ2-5|TRBV7-2|many|.|14
CASSLVLLVETQYF
TGTGCCAGCAGCTTAGTCCTCCTCGTGGAGACCCAGTACTTC
>TRBJ1-2|TRBV5-1|many|.|13
CASSLGGGYGYTF
TGCGCCAGCAGCTTGGGGGGGGGCTATGGCTACACCTTC
>TRBJ2-6|TRBV10-3|medium-sized|TRBD1|17
CAISQTGNPSGANVLTF
TGTGCCATCAGTCAGACAGGGAACCCCTCTGGGGCCAACGTCCTGACTTTC
>TRBJ2-4|TRBV20-1|many|.|15
CSARDQGLAKNIQYF
TGCAGTGCTAGAGATCAGGGACTAGCCAAAAACATTCAGTACTTC
>TRBJ2-4|TRBV29-1|many|.|11
CSGLVSGIQYF
TGCAGCGGACTAGTCAGCGGCATTCAGTACTTC
>TRBJ2-7|TRBV7-2|many|TRBD1|13
CASSAVRGYEQYF
TGTGCCAGCAGCGCAGTCAGGGGGTACGAGCAGTACTTC
>TRBJ2-5|TRBV7-2|medium-sized|.|14
CASTNRRGDETQYF
TGTGCCAGCACCAATCGTCGGGGCGACGAGACCCAGTACTTC
>TRBJ2-3|TRBV29-1|many|.|11
CSSRGADTQYF
TGCAGCTCCAGGGGGGCAGATACGCAGTATTTT
>TRBJ2-7|TRBV20-1|many|.|15
CSAKLTTPTAEEQYF
TGCAGTGCTAAGCTGACGACTCCCACGGCAGAGGAGCAGTACTTC
>TRBJ2-2|TRBV4-2|few|.|19
CASNLIRESRWGNTGELFF
TGTGCCAGCAACCTAATCAGGGAAAGTAGGTGGGGCAACACCGGGGAGCTGTTTTTT
>TRBJ2-3|TRBV29-1|medium-sized|.|14
CSTQGPAPPDTQYF
TGCAGCACACAAGGTCCAGCTCCCCCAGATACGCAGTATTTT
>TRBJ2-7|TRBV29-1|many|.|15
CSVEDARVGTLEQYF
TGCAGCGTTGAAGATGCTAGGGTCGGGACTCTCGAGCAGTACTTC
>TRBJ1-5|TRBV19|few|.|15
CASSITGWSNQPQHF
TGTGCCAGTAGTATAACGGGATGGAGCAATCAGCCCCAGCATTTT
>TRBJ1-6|TRBV9|many|.|13
CASSDSLGSPLHF
TGTGCCAGCAGCGACTCCCTGGGGTCACCCCTCCACTTT